This is a list of T cell receptor beta chains from one sample in a study of blood T cell repertoires in COVID-19. Here immunoSEQ multiplex PCR was the method, and the copy in TCRdb shows in-frame clones only, minus some. Of 120,000 to 150,000 clones listed, just under 90% are singletons. The specimen was peripheral blood. Receptor source: a woman aged 50 to 60 with active or convalescent COVID-19. CDR3s include the opening cysteine and the closing phenylalanine or tryptophan. Fields, in order: V gene, J gene, clone size, D gene, CDR3 DNA, CDR3 protein. A D gene is named only where the DNA matches it firmly. Clone size appears in some rows only: once, few, many, or a class for an expanded clone.

v_gene: TRBV28; j_gene: TRBJ2-3; abundance: few; d_gene: TRBD2; CDR3nt: TGTGCCAGCAGTTTAATCGGGACTAGCGATAGCACAGATACGCAGTATTTT; CDR3aa: CASSLIGTSDSTDTQYF
v_gene: TRBV19; j_gene: TRBJ2-1; abundance: -; d_gene: TRBD1; CDR3nt: TGTGCCAGTAGTCCAGCTCACGACAGGGTCCATTACAATGAGCAGTTCTTC; CDR3aa: CASSPAHDRVHYNEQFF
v_gene: TRBV30; j_gene: TRBJ1-1; abundance: -; d_gene: -; CDR3nt: TGTGCCTGGAACCGGGGGGGTCCCACTGAAGCTTTCTTT; CDR3aa: CAWNRGGPTEAFF
v_gene: TRBV6-2/TRBV6-3; j_gene: TRBJ1-5; abundance: -; d_gene: -; CDR3nt: TGTGCCAGCAGTAGAACAGGGACGAATCGCAATCAGCCCCAGCATTTT; CDR3aa: CASSRTGTNRNQPQHF
v_gene: TRBV7-3; j_gene: TRBJ1-3; abundance: -; d_gene: -; CDR3nt: TGTGCCAGCAGAACTGAGGGTGGAAACACCATATATTTT; CDR3aa: CASRTEGGNTIYF
v_gene: TRBV7-8; j_gene: TRBJ2-2; abundance: -; d_gene: TRBD2; CDR3nt: TGTGCCAGCAGCTTACGGGGGGGCCTCTCCGGGGAGCTGTTTTTT; CDR3aa: CASSLRGGLSGELFF
v_gene: TRBV5-5; j_gene: TRBJ1-2; abundance: -; d_gene: -; CDR3nt: TGTGCCAGCAGCTCCAGTGGGGGCGCGTTGGATGGCTACACCTTC; CDR3aa: CASSSSGGALDGYTF
v_gene: TRBV3-1/TRBV3-2; j_gene: TRBJ1-1; abundance: -; d_gene: -; CDR3nt: TGTGCCAGCAGCCACGTGGCGTCCCCGGAGGACACTGAAGCTTTCTTT; CDR3aa: CASSHVASPEDTEAFF
v_gene: TRBV29-1; j_gene: TRBJ2-7; abundance: -; d_gene: TRBD1; CDR3nt: TGCAGCGTTGTGGCGGCAGGGGGCCACGAGCAGTACTTC; CDR3aa: CSVVAAGGHEQYF
v_gene: TRBV24-1; j_gene: TRBJ2-7; abundance: -; d_gene: TRBD2; CDR3nt: TGTGCCACCAGTGATGGGACTAGCGGCGAGCAGTACTTC; CDR3aa: CATSDGTSGEQYF
v_gene: TRBV7-8; j_gene: TRBJ2-1; abundance: -; d_gene: TRBD2; CDR3nt: TGTGCCAGCAGCATGGGACTAGCGGGTTCCAGCTCCTACAATGAGCAGTTCTTC; CDR3aa: CASSMGLAGSSSYNEQFF
v_gene: TRBV19; j_gene: TRBJ2-2; abundance: -; d_gene: -; CDR3nt: TGTGCCAGTAGTCCAGGGCGGACCGGGGAGCTGTTTTTT; CDR3aa: CASSPGRTGELFF
v_gene: TRBV11-2; j_gene: TRBJ2-7; abundance: many; d_gene: -; CDR3nt: TGTGCCAGCAGCTTGGAACTAACCTACGAGCAGTACTTC; CDR3aa: CASSLELTYEQYF
v_gene: TRBV18; j_gene: TRBJ2-7; abundance: -; d_gene: TRBD2; CDR3nt: TGTGCCAGCTCACAAACCGGGACTAGCTATGGTTACGAGCAGTACTTC; CDR3aa: CASSQTGTSYGYEQYF
v_gene: TRBV29-1; j_gene: TRBJ1-2; abundance: -; d_gene: -; CDR3nt: TGCAGCGTTGGAGGAGAAAGCCTCAACTATGGCTACACCTTC; CDR3aa: CSVGGESLNYGYTF
v_gene: TRBV28; j_gene: TRBJ1-2; abundance: -; d_gene: -; CDR3nt: TGTGCCAGCAGTTTCGCGGGGGTTGCTAACTATGGCTACACCTTC; CDR3aa: CASSFAGVANYGYTF
v_gene: TRBV5-1; j_gene: TRBJ1-2; abundance: -; d_gene: TRBD1; CDR3nt: TGCGCCACCCGACAGGGGGTGAACTATGGCTACACCTTC; CDR3aa: CATRQGVNYGYTF
v_gene: TRBV19; j_gene: TRBJ2-1; abundance: once; d_gene: -; CDR3nt: TGTGCCAGTAGTATAGGGAGTGAGCAGTTCTTC; CDR3aa: CASSIGSEQFF
v_gene: TRBV10-1; j_gene: TRBJ1-4; abundance: -; d_gene: TRBD1; CDR3nt: TGCGCCAGCCCCATCCCGACAGGGTTCAAACTGTTTTTT; CDR3aa: CASPIPTGFKLFF
v_gene: TRBV7-3; j_gene: TRBJ2-1; abundance: -; d_gene: TRBD1; CDR3nt: TGTGCCAGCAGCTTAGGCCCCGGGACAGGGGTTTACAATGAGCAGTTCTTC; CDR3aa: CASSLGPGTGVYNEQFF
v_gene: TRBV7-9; j_gene: TRBJ1-2; abundance: -; d_gene: TRBD1; CDR3nt: TGTGCCAGCAGCTTAGCGACAGGGGTTGGCTATGGCTACACCTTC; CDR3aa: CASSLATGVGYGYTF
v_gene: TRBV5-1; j_gene: TRBJ1-2; abundance: once; d_gene: TRBD1; CDR3nt: TGCGCCAGCAGCCCCGAAGTGGACAGGGGGCATTATGGCTACACCTTC; CDR3aa: CASSPEVDRGHYGYTF
v_gene: TRBV18; j_gene: TRBJ2-1; abundance: -; d_gene: TRBD1; CDR3nt: TGTGCCAGCTCACCCCCCGGGACAGGGTCACACAATGAGCAGTTCTTC; CDR3aa: CASSPPGTGSHNEQFF
v_gene: TRBV5-1; j_gene: TRBJ2-7; abundance: -; d_gene: TRBD1; CDR3nt: TGCGCCAGTACCAAGGGGACAGGGAACGAGCAGTACTTC; CDR3aa: CASTKGTGNEQYF
v_gene: TRBV29-1; j_gene: TRBJ1-1; abundance: -; d_gene: -; CDR3nt: TGCAGCGTTGTAGTACAGGGAAGGAACACTGAAGCTTTCTTT; CDR3aa: CSVVVQGRNTEAFF
v_gene: TRBV4-1; j_gene: TRBJ2-7; abundance: -; d_gene: TRBD1; CDR3nt: TGCGCCAGCAGCCAAGATCCAGGGGGCCGCTACGAGCAGTACTTC; CDR3aa: CASSQDPGGRYEQYF
v_gene: TRBV11-3; j_gene: TRBJ1-3; abundance: few; d_gene: -; CDR3nt: TGTGCCAGCAGCTCATCCAGGTCTGGAAACACCATATATTTT; CDR3aa: CASSSSRSGNTIYF
v_gene: TRBV7-2; j_gene: TRBJ2-3; abundance: -; d_gene: -; CDR3nt: TGTGCCAGCAGCTTAACCCCGGAGACCAACACAGATACGCAGTATTTT; CDR3aa: CASSLTPETNTDTQYF
v_gene: TRBV2; j_gene: TRBJ2-3; abundance: -; d_gene: TRBD1; CDR3nt: TGTGCCAGCAGGTTCCGGGACAGAACAGATACGCAGTATTTT; CDR3aa: CASRFRDRTDTQYF
v_gene: TRBV28; j_gene: TRBJ1-1; abundance: few; d_gene: -; CDR3nt: TGTGCCAGCAGTACAGATTACACTGAAGCTTTCTTT; CDR3aa: CASSTDYTEAFF
v_gene: TRBV15; j_gene: TRBJ1-5; abundance: -; d_gene: -; CDR3nt: TGTGCCACCAGCAGAGACAGGCCCAATCAGCCCCAGCATTTT; CDR3aa: CATSRDRPNQPQHF
v_gene: TRBV6-2/TRBV6-3; j_gene: TRBJ1-5; abundance: -; d_gene: -; CDR3nt: TGTGCCAGCAGTTACAATGCCCGGGAAGAATATGGGCCCCAGCATTTT; CDR3aa: CASSYNAREEYGPQHF
v_gene: TRBV3-1/TRBV3-2; j_gene: TRBJ2-3; abundance: once; d_gene: TRBD2; CDR3nt: TGTGCCAGCAGCCAGGCTAGCGGGGTCCGCACAGATACGCAGTATTTT; CDR3aa: CASSQASGVRTDTQYF
v_gene: TRBV5-4; j_gene: TRBJ1-4; abundance: -; d_gene: -; CDR3nt: TGTGCCAGCAGCTTGGACAGGGCTAATGAAAAACTGTTTTTT; CDR3aa: CASSLDRANEKLFF
v_gene: TRBV6-5; j_gene: TRBJ2-1; abundance: -; d_gene: TRBD1; CDR3nt: TGTGCCAGCAGTTACGGAGACAGGGGGGATGAGCAGTTCTTC; CDR3aa: CASSYGDRGDEQFF
v_gene: TRBV15; j_gene: TRBJ1-1; abundance: -; d_gene: -; CDR3nt: TGTGCCACCAGCAGAGCGTGGCAGAACACTGAAGCTTTCTTT; CDR3aa: CATSRAWQNTEAFF
v_gene: TRBV19; j_gene: TRBJ1-1; abundance: -; d_gene: TRBD1; CDR3nt: TGTGCCAGTAGTCAGGACAGGGACACTGAAGCTTTCTTT; CDR3aa: CASSQDRDTEAFF
v_gene: TRBV3-1/TRBV3-2; j_gene: TRBJ1-2; abundance: -; d_gene: TRBD1; CDR3nt: TGTGCCAGCAGCCAAGCACGGGACAGGATGATTAACTATGGCTACACCTTC; CDR3aa: CASSQARDRMINYGYTF
v_gene: TRBV4-1; j_gene: TRBJ1-1; abundance: -; d_gene: -; CDR3nt: TGCGCCAGCAGCCAACTCGCCCAGGGCGCTTACTTCACTGAAGCTTTCTTT; CDR3aa: CASSQLAQGAYFTEAFF
v_gene: TRBV9; j_gene: TRBJ2-3; abundance: -; d_gene: TRBD2; CDR3nt: TGTGCCAGCAGCGCGGGGACTAGCGGTGGGGGCACAGATACGCAGTATTTT; CDR3aa: CASSAGTSGGGTDTQYF
v_gene: TRBV6-5; j_gene: TRBJ2-7; abundance: -; d_gene: TRBD1; CDR3nt: TGTGCCAGCAGTTCTAATTCCGGGACAGGGTTAGGCGAGCAGTACTTC; CDR3aa: CASSSNSGTGLGEQYF
v_gene: TRBV19; j_gene: TRBJ2-2; abundance: -; d_gene: TRBD2; CDR3nt: TGTGCCAGTAGTATAGATCGTGAGCGGGGGGTAGCCGGGGAGCTGTTTTTT; CDR3aa: CASSIDRERGVAGELFF
v_gene: TRBV28; j_gene: TRBJ1-2; abundance: few; d_gene: TRBD1; CDR3nt: TGTGCCAGCACCCTGACAGGGGATGACGGCTACACCTTC; CDR3aa: CASTLTGDDGYTF
v_gene: TRBV6-5; j_gene: TRBJ1-2; abundance: -; d_gene: -; CDR3nt: TGTGCCAGCAGTTACTCCGACACCGAATATGGCTACACCTTC; CDR3aa: CASSYSDTEYGYTF
v_gene: TRBV5-1; j_gene: TRBJ2-2; abundance: -; d_gene: TRBD1; CDR3nt: TGCGCCAGCAGAACCGCCGGGACAGGGGTCACCGGGGAGCTGTTTTTT; CDR3aa: CASRTAGTGVTGELFF
v_gene: TRBV15; j_gene: TRBJ1-2; abundance: -; d_gene: -; CDR3nt: TGTGCCACCAGCAGGGGACAATCAGGCTACACCTTC; CDR3aa: CATSRGQSGYTF
v_gene: TRBV4-1; j_gene: TRBJ1-2; abundance: -; d_gene: -; CDR3nt: TGCGCCAGCAGCCAAACGATTAGCGGTCTCTATGGCTACACCTTC; CDR3aa: CASSQTISGLYGYTF
v_gene: TRBV27; j_gene: TRBJ2-7; abundance: -; d_gene: TRBD1; CDR3nt: TGTGCCAGCAGCCCCGGGACAGGTCCTTCCTACGAGCAGTACTTC; CDR3aa: CASSPGTGPSYEQYF
v_gene: TRBV27; j_gene: TRBJ1-5; abundance: -; d_gene: TRBD1; CDR3nt: TGTGCCAGCAGTTTATCGGCAGGGGGTTATAGCAATCAGCCCCAGCATTTT; CDR3aa: CASSLSAGGYSNQPQHF
v_gene: TRBV10-3; j_gene: TRBJ1-2; abundance: -; d_gene: TRBD1; CDR3nt: TGTGCCATCAGAGGGACAGGGCGAAACTATGGCTACACCTTC; CDR3aa: CAIRGTGRNYGYTF
v_gene: TRBV28; j_gene: TRBJ1-2; abundance: -; d_gene: -; CDR3nt: TGTGCCAGCAGCCCCGGACAGACCTCATTTTTGGGCTACACCTTC; CDR3aa: CASSPGQTSFLGYTF
v_gene: TRBV28; j_gene: TRBJ1-5; abundance: -; d_gene: -; CDR3nt: TGTGCCAGCAGTTTAAGGACAGTGAGGAGCAATCAGCCCCAGCATTTT; CDR3aa: CASSLRTVRSNQPQHF
v_gene: TRBV10-3; j_gene: TRBJ2-7; abundance: -; d_gene: TRBD1; CDR3nt: TGTGCCATCACCTCCGGGACAGGAAACGAGCAGTACTTC; CDR3aa: CAITSGTGNEQYF
v_gene: TRBV5-6; j_gene: TRBJ1-2; abundance: few; d_gene: -; CDR3nt: TGTGCCAGCAGCCCTTTTCGCGCTAACTATGGCTACACCTTC; CDR3aa: CASSPFRANYGYTF
v_gene: TRBV12-3/TRBV12-4; j_gene: TRBJ2-5; abundance: -; d_gene: -; CDR3nt: TGTGCCAGCAGTTTATCACTGTGGACCCAGTACTTC; CDR3aa: CASSLSLWTQYF
v_gene: TRBV28; j_gene: TRBJ1-1; abundance: -; d_gene: -; CDR3nt: TGTGCCAGCCTGGGAGGAGGGGCTGGGAACACTGAAGCTTTCTTT; CDR3aa: CASLGGGAGNTEAFF